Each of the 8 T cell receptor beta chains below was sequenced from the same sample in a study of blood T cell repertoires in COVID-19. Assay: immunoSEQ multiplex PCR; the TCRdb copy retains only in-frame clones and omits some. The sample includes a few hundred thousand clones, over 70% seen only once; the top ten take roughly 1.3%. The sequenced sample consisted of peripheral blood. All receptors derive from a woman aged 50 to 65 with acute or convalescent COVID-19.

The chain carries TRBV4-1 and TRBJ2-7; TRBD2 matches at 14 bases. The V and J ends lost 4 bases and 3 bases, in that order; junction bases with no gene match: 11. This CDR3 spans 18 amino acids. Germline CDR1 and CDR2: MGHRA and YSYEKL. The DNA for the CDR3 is TGCGCCAGCAGCCTACAGGGACCCGGGACTAGCGGGAGCTACGAGCAGTACTTC. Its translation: CASSLQGPGTSGSYEQYF.

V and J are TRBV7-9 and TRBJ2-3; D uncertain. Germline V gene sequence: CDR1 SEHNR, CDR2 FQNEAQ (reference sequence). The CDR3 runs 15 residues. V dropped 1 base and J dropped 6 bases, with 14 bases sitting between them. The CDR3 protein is CASSLVPLGGDTQYF. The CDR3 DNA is TGTGCCAGCAGCTTAGTTCCGCTAGGCGGCGATACGCAGTATTTT.

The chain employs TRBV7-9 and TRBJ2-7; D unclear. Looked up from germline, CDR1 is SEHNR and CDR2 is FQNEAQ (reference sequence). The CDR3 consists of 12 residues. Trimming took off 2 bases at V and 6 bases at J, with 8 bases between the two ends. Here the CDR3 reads CASSLSFGEQYV. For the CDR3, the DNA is TGTGCCAGCAGCTTATCCTTCGGCGAGCAGTACGTC.

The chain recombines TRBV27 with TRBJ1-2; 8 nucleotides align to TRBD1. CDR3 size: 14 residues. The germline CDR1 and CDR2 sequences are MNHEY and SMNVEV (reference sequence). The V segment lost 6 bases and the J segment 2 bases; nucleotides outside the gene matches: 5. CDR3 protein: CASSLDRVNYGYTF. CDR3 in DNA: TGTGCCAGCAGCTTGGACAGGGTAAACTATGGCTACACCTTC.

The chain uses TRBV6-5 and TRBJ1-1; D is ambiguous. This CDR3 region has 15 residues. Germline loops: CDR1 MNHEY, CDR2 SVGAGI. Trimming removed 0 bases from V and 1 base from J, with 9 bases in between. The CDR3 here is CASSYSGQQNTEAFF. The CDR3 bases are TGTGCCAGCAGTTACTCTGGGCAGCAGAACACTGAAGCTTTCTTT.

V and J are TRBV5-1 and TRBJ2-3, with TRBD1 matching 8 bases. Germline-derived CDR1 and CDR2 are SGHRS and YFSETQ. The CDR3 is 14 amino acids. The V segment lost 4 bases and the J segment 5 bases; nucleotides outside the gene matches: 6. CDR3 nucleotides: TGCGCCAGCAGCGAGGACAGGGTGGGAGATACGCAGTATTTT. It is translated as CASSEDRVGDTQYF.

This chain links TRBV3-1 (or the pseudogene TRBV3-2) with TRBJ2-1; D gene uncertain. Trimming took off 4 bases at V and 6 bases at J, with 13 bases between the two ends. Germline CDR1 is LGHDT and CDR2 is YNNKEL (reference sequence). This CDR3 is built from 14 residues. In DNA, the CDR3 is TGTGCCAGCAGCCGCGGCGAGGTCCCCAATGAGCAGTTCTTC. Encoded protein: CASSRGEVPNEQFF.

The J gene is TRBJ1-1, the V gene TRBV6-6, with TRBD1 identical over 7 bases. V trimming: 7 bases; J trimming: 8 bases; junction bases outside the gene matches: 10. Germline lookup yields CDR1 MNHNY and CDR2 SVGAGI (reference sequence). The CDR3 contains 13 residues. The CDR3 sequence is CASTPRGSIEAFF. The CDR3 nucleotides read TGTGCCAGCACCCCCAGGGGGAGTATCGAAGCTTTCTTT.